The 10 T cell receptor beta chains in this list originate from one sample, sequenced in a study of Ad26.COV2.S vaccination and SARS-CoV-2 variants. Assay: immunoSEQ multiplex PCR; the TCRdb copy retains only in-frame clones and omits some. The table includes under 550,000 clones, approximately 87% detected once. This sample's treatment: approximately 18 received Ad26.COV2.S at low or high dose, single or two shots; about 5 received placebo; per-sample allocation not given. Material that was analyzed had been drawn on day 63 after the first vaccine or placebo injection. The starting material was peripheral blood, obtained in a trial of Ad26.COV2.S vaccine versus placebo. These receptors all stem from a person between 18 and 65 years old who received the Ad26.COV2.S COVID-19 vaccine or a placebo.

The chain joins TRBV15 to TRBJ2-1; 7 bases line up with TRBD2. Trimming at V came to 0 bases and at J to 3 bases, leaving 11 bases not matched to a gene. The V gene's germline CDR1 is LNHNV and CDR2 YYDKDF (reference sequence). This CDR3 has 18 residues. CDR3 region: CATSRDPPFRGGYNEQFF. The CDR3 coding sequence is TGTGCCACCAGCAGAGATCCTCCCTTCCGCGGGGGCTACAATGAGCAGTTCTTC.

The chain uses TRBV29-1 and TRBJ1-1; tentatively, D is TRBD1 (5 bases). CDR1 is SQVTM and CDR2 is ANQGSEA in the germline V gene. Trimming shortened V by 7 bases and J by 5 bases, and 17 bases separated the two germline ends. The CDR3 is 13 amino acids. The CDR3 bases are TGCAGCGCGGGACTTCTTTCAGGGACTGAAGCTTTCTTT. The encoded protein is CSAGLLSGTEAFF.

The rearrangement links TRBV4-1 to TRBJ2-3; D possibly corresponds to TRBD1 (6 bases). V was shortened by 0 bases and J by 1 base, with 20 bases between the two germline ends. CDR1 is MGHRA and CDR2 is YSYEKL in the germline V gene. The CDR3 is made up of 19 amino acids. The CDR3 DNA is TGCGCCAGCAGCCAAGAGACGGGGTGGCCAGGGGTGGGCACAGATACGCAGTATTTT. Translated, it gives CASSQETGWPGVGTDTQYF.

This clone was picked up one time. The chain employs TRBV5-1 and TRBJ2-3; no firm D call. The CDR3 runs 16 residues. Per germline, CDR1 SGHRS and CDR2 YFSETQ. Trimming took 0 bases from V and 2 from J, leaving 13 bases between them. The CDR3 DNA is TGCGCCAGCAGCTTGGGGGCCAACTCTAACACAGATACGCAGTATTTT. Translating it yields CASSLGANSNTDTQYF.

J is TRBJ2-1 and V is TRBV6-2 or TRBV6-3; 8 nucleotides match TRBD2. This CDR3 region has 15 residues. V lost 6 bases and J lost 6; bases outside the gene matches: 10. Germline CDR1 reads MNHEY; CDR2 reads SVGEGT. CDR3 amino acids: CASSLSGGMGNEQFF. CDR3 bases: TGTGCCAGCAGCTTGAGCGGGGGAATGGGCAATGAGCAGTTCTTC.

The chain carries TRBV19 and TRBJ1-6; D is unclear. CDR1 and CDR2 from the germline V gene are LNHDA and SQIVND (reference sequence). Trimming removed 5 bases from V and 5 bases from J, with 13 bases in between. This CDR3 spans 15 amino acids. The CDR3 nucleotides are TGTGCCAGTAGTCGCTACAGCCTAAATAATTCACCCCTCCACTTT. Encoded protein: CASSRYSLNNSPLHF.

In this sample, this clone turned up a few times. The chain employs TRBV6-6 and TRBJ1-2; TRBD1 might be the D (5 bases). Looked up from germline, CDR1 is MNHNY and CDR2 is SVGAGI (reference sequence). The CDR3 runs to 16 residues. Trimming removed 2 bases from V and 1 base from J, with 14 bases in between. CDR3 DNA sequence: TGTGCCAGCAGTTACCAACGGCAGGGAGGTAACTATGGCTACACCTTC. This sequence encodes CASSYQRQGGNYGYTF.

The rearrangement links TRBV18 to TRBJ1-2; maybe TRBD1 (5 bases). This CDR3 comprises 15 residues. V dropped 3 bases and J dropped 4 bases, with 15 bases sitting between them. Germline V gives CDR1 KGHSH, CDR2 LQKENI. This CDR3 reads CASSPPNDRGYGYTF. The CDR3 coding sequence is TGTGCCAGCTCACCCCCAAACGACAGAGGCTATGGCTACACCTTC.

Notes on this clone: Additional DNA sequences in this sample encode the identical CDR3. The chain combines TRBV15 with TRBJ2-6; D is undetermined. The CDR3 is 15 residues long. Germline V gene data show CDR1 as LNHNV and CDR2 as YYDKDF (reference sequence). V was shortened by 3 bases and J by 0 bases, with 6 bases between the two germline ends. The CDR3 sequence: CATSRGGSGANVLTF. The CDR3 DNA reads as TGTGCCACCAGCAGGGGTGGCTCTGGGGCCAACGTCCTGACTTTC.

The chain couples TRBV10-1 to TRBJ1-2; 7 bases align to TRBD1. The trim removed 5 bases at V and 8 bases at J, leaving 8 bases unmatched. The CDR3 consists of 13 residues. The V gene's germline CDR1 is WNHNN and CDR2 SYGVQD (reference sequence). CDR3 residues: CASSPGGALGYTF. The CDR3 DNA reads as TGCGCCAGCAGTCCAGGGGGGGCGTTGGGCTACACCTTC.